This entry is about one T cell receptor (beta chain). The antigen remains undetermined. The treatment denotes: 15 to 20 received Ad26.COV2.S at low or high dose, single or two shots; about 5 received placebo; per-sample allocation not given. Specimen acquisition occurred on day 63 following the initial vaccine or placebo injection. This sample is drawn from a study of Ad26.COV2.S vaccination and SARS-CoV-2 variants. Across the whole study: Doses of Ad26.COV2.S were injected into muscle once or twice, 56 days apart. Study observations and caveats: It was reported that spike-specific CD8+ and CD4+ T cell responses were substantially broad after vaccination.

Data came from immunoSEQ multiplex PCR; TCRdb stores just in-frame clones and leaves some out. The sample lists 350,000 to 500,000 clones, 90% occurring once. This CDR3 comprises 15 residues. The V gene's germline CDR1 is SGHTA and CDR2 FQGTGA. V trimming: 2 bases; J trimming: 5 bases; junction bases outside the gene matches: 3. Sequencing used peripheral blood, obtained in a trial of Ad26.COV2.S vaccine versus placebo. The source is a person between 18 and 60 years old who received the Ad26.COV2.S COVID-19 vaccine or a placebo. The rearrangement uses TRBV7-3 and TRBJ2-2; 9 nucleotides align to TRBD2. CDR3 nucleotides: TGTGCCAGCAGCTTATCTCTAGCGGGAACCGGGGAGCTGTTTTTT. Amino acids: CASSLSLAGTGELFF.